Ten or more counts support the clone carrying this T cell receptor (beta chain). Its target is unknown. The data were taken from a study of T cells after yellow fever vaccination. Germline values: CDR1 SGHVS, CDR2 FQNEAQ. The CDR3 covers 17 residues. V lost 3 bases and J lost 3, with 15 bases in between. Template switching by 5'RACE produced TCR cDNA, adding a universal primer site and UMIs. MiXCR, applied by TCRdb to the 5' RACE reads, yields one record per CDR3 protein. The data show about 310,000 distinct CDR3 sequences, around 3.6% seen once. Study results and limitations: The secondary T-cell response peaked on day 5, not day 15, but was weaker. In FACS-sorted repertoires, abundant clonotypes from the bulk population could appear as contaminants. Post-booster samples contained most primary-vaccination clones (approximately 95% CD4, around 90% CD8).

J is TRBJ2-6 and V is TRBV7-8; the D is unclear. The material was PBMCs, obtained on the day of the yellow fever booster vaccination. The TCR comes from a man between 18 and 29 years old who received the YFV17D yellow fever vaccine. CDR3 coding DNA: TGTGCCAGCAGCTTGGGCAGGCGGAGAGGTGGGGCCAACGTCCTGACTTTC. Translation: CASSLGRRRGGANVLTF. The full variable domain, in which reference TRBV7-8 and TRBJ2-6 provide the parts outside the CDR3, is GAGVSQSPRYKVAKRGQDVALRCDPISGHVSLFWYQQALGQGPEFLTYFQNEAQLDKSGLPSDRFFAERPEGSVSTLKIQRTQQEDSAVYLCASSLGRRRGGANVLTFGAGSRLTVL.